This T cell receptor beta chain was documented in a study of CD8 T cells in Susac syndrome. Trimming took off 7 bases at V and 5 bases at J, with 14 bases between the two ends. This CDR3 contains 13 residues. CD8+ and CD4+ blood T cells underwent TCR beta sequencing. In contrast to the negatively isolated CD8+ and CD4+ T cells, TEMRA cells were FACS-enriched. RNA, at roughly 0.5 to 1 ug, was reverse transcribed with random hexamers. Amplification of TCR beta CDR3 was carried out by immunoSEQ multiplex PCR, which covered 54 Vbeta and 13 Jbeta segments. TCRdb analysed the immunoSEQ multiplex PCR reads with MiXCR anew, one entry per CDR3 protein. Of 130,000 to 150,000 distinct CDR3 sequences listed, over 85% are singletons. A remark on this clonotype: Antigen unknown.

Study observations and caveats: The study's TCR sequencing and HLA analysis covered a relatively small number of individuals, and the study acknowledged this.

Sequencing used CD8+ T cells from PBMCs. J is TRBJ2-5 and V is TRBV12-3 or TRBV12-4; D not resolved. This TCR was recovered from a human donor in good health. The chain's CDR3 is CASTPWLGETQYF. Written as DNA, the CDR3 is TGTGCCAGCACCCCGTGGCTCGGGGAGACCCAGTACTTC.